The rows below give T cell receptor beta chains drawn from one sample of a study of beta chain features in type 1 diabetes. The repertoire was sequenced with immunoSEQ multiplex PCR; TCRdb's copy has only in-frame clones and lacks some. The table lists 100,000 to 150,000 clones, around 15% of them singletons, with about 2.1% in the top ten. Sequencing was carried out using central memory CD4+ T cells from blood. Receptors were obtained from a young man with type 1 diabetes. Each CDR3 is given with its conserved first and last residue. Fields, in order: D gene, J gene, clone size, V gene, CDR3 DNA, CDR3 protein. D genes are given only for firm matches. The size field is filled for only some rows; it gives once, few, many or a size class.

TRBD2	TRBJ2-7	.	TRBV27	TGTGCCAGCAGTTTGATCGGGGGGGCAACCTACGAGCAGTACTTC	CASSLIGGATYEQYF
.	TRBJ1-5	few	TRBV7-2	TGTGCCAGCAGCTTTGCGGCAGGCCATCAGCCCCAGCATTTT	CASSFAAGHQPQHF
.	TRBJ2-7	.	TRBV18	TGTGCCAGCTCACCAGAGATCCCCCGCTCCTACGAGCAGTACTTC	CASSPEIPRSYEQYF
.	TRBJ2-7	few	TRBV6-5	TGTGCCAGCACCAACAGCTACGAGCAGTACTTC	CASTNSYEQYF
TRBD1	TRBJ2-2	.	TRBV18	TGTGCCAGCTCCCGGACAGGGGAGTCGAACACCGGGGAGCTGTTTTTT	CASSRTGESNTGELFF
.	TRBJ2-3	.	TRBV7-2	TGTGCCAGCAGCCCCCAAGGGAAACGGGCAGATACGCAGTATTTT	CASSPQGKRADTQYF
.	TRBJ2-1	.	TRBV6-1	TGTGCCAGCAGTGAGGCGGAGATAAGCAATGAGCAGTTCTTC	CASSEAEISNEQFF
TRBD2	TRBJ2-1	few	TRBV11-3	TGTGCCAGCACTAGACTAGCGGGGGGATCCTACAATGAGCAGTTCTTC	CASTRLAGGSYNEQFF
TRBD1	TRBJ2-7	.	TRBV4-2	TGTGCCAGCAGCTTCAGGGGACAGGGAGTAGAGCAGTACTTC	CASSFRGQGVEQYF
TRBD1	TRBJ1-2	.	TRBV4-2	TGTGCCAGCAGCCGTGACAGGGGGCCTAACTATGGCTACACCTTC	CASSRDRGPNYGYTF
.	TRBJ1-2	once	TRBV28	TGTGCCATCCCCAAAGGGGGGGACCCCTCCAACAATGGCTACACCTTC	CAIPKGGDPSNNGYTF